The rows below give T cell receptor beta chains drawn from one sample of a study of blood T cell repertoires in COVID-19. Libraries were prepared by immunoSEQ multiplex PCR; TCRdb keeps only in-frame clonotypes and omits some of them. The table lists approximately 120,000 clones, 70% to 90% of them singletons. Material for sequencing was peripheral blood. These receptors were taken from a woman aged 55-69 years with acute or convalescent COVID-19. CDR3s include the opening cysteine and the closing phenylalanine or tryptophan. The order of the fields is D gene, J gene, V gene, clone size, CDR3 protein, CDR3 DNA. A D gene is named only where the DNA matches it firmly. Clone size is given for some rows only: seen once, a few or many times, or a class if the clone is expanded.

d_call: NA; j_call: TRBJ2-3; v_call: TRBV18; clone_size: NA; cdr3_aa: CASSPLAGATDTQYF; cdr3_nt: TGTGCCAGCTCACCTTTGGCAGGGGCTACAGATACGCAGTATTTT
d_call: TRBD1; j_call: TRBJ2-7; v_call: TRBV7-9; clone_size: NA; cdr3_aa: CASSWGTGVSYEQYF; cdr3_nt: TGTGCCAGCAGCTGGGGGACAGGGGTTTCCTACGAGCAGTACTTC
d_call: TRBD1; j_call: TRBJ1-3; v_call: TRBV28; clone_size: NA; cdr3_aa: CASSLWKRTGGGNTIYF; cdr3_nt: TGTGCCAGCAGTTTATGGAAGAGGACAGGGGGTGGAAACACCATATATTTT
d_call: TRBD1; j_call: TRBJ2-5; v_call: TRBV7-7; clone_size: NA; cdr3_aa: CASSLGGQGMETQYF; cdr3_nt: TGTGCTAGCAGCTTAGGAGGACAGGGGATGGAGACCCAGTACTTC
d_call: NA; j_call: TRBJ2-1; v_call: TRBV6-5; clone_size: NA; cdr3_aa: CASSSSISLGEQFF; cdr3_nt: NA
d_call: TRBD1; j_call: TRBJ1-5; v_call: TRBV6-5; clone_size: NA; cdr3_aa: CASRGQGSNQPQHF; cdr3_nt: TGTGCCAGCAGGGGACAGGGGAGCAATCAGCCCCAGCATTTT
d_call: TRBD1; j_call: TRBJ2-5; v_call: TRBV28; clone_size: NA; cdr3_aa: CASGLLGQQETQYF; cdr3_nt: TGTGCCAGCGGGCTCTTGGGACAGCAAGAGACCCAGTACTTC
d_call: TRBD2; j_call: TRBJ2-2; v_call: TRBV11-3; clone_size: NA; cdr3_aa: CASSPRTRGNTGELFF; cdr3_nt: TGTGCCAGCAGCCCGCGGACTAGAGGGAACACCGGGGAGCTGTTTTTT
d_call: TRBD2; j_call: TRBJ2-7; v_call: TRBV14; clone_size: NA; cdr3_aa: CASSQVGRGRAGEQYF; cdr3_nt: TGTGCCAGCAGCCAAGTTGGACGGGGGAGGGCGGGCGAGCAGTACTTC
d_call: TRBD1; j_call: TRBJ1-5; v_call: TRBV30; clone_size: once; cdr3_aa: CAWSSGGFNQPQHF; cdr3_nt: TGTGCCTGGAGTTCAGGGGGTTTCAATCAGCCCCAGCATTTT
d_call: NA; j_call: TRBJ2-5; v_call: TRBV20-1; clone_size: NA; cdr3_aa: CSASLSVQETQYF; cdr3_nt: TGCAGTGCTAGTCTTAGCGTCCAAGAGACCCAGTACTTC
d_call: NA; j_call: TRBJ1-3; v_call: TRBV5-5; clone_size: NA; cdr3_aa: CASSFRAYSGNTIYF; cdr3_nt: TGTGCCAGCAGCTTCAGGGCCTACTCTGGAAACACCATATATTTT
d_call: TRBD1; j_call: TRBJ2-3; v_call: TRBV5-6; clone_size: NA; cdr3_aa: CASSLIQGANPDTQYF; cdr3_nt: TGTGCCAGCAGCTTGATCCAGGGGGCTAATCCAGATACGCAGTATTTT
d_call: NA; j_call: TRBJ1-6; v_call: TRBV2; clone_size: NA; cdr3_aa: CASSEGGTPNNSPLHF; cdr3_nt: TGTGCCAGCAGTGAAGGGGGGACACCTAATAATTCACCCCTCCACTTT
d_call: NA; j_call: TRBJ1-3; v_call: TRBV5-1; clone_size: NA; cdr3_aa: CASSLAQVSGNTIYF; cdr3_nt: TGCGCCAGCAGCTTGGCCCAGGTCTCTGGAAACACCATATATTTT
d_call: TRBD1; j_call: TRBJ1-2; v_call: TRBV28; clone_size: few; cdr3_aa: CASSQGDRGNYGYTF; cdr3_nt: TGTGCCAGCAGTCAAGGTGACAGGGGCAACTATGGCTACACCTTC
d_call: TRBD2; j_call: TRBJ2-3; v_call: TRBV14; clone_size: NA; cdr3_aa: CASTEALLAGGGTDTQYF; cdr3_nt: TGTGCCAGCACTGAAGCCCTGTTAGCGGGGGGAGGGACAGATACGCAGTATTTT
d_call: TRBD1; j_call: TRBJ1-5; v_call: TRBV28; clone_size: NA; cdr3_aa: CASSNAGQGNQPQHF; cdr3_nt: TGTGCCAGCAGTAACGCAGGACAGGGTAATCAGCCCCAGCATTTT
d_call: TRBD1; j_call: TRBJ1-5; v_call: TRBV15; clone_size: once; cdr3_aa: CATSTRTGVQPQHF; cdr3_nt: TGTGCCACCAGCACCAGGACAGGCGTTCAGCCCCAGCATTTT
d_call: TRBD2; j_call: TRBJ2-7; v_call: TRBV7-6; clone_size: NA; cdr3_aa: CASSLGLASREQYF; cdr3_nt: TGTGCCAGCAGCTTGGGACTAGCGTCAAGGGAGCAGTACTTC